Shown below are 21 T cell receptor beta chains from a single sample sequenced in a study of brain T cells in children with intractable seizures. This table comes from immunoSEQ multiplex PCR, and its TCRdb copy is limited to in-frame clones, with some not included. The table includes 100,000 to 120,000 clones, approximately 94% detected once. Source: peripheral blood, taken at surgery. Source of these receptors: a boy under three years old with hemimegalencephaly and intractable seizures.

The chain couples TRBV3-1 (or the pseudogene TRBV3-2) to TRBJ2-7, with 12 bases matching TRBD2. Germline lookup yields CDR1 LGHDT and CDR2 YNNKEL (reference sequence). Trimming at V came to 4 bases and at J to 0 bases, leaving 16 bases not matched to a gene. The CDR3 runs to 20 residues. In nucleotides, the CDR3 is TGTGCCAGCAGCCTGGCTGCTGGGACTAGCGGGCTTCTGAGCTCCTACGAGCAGTACTTC. Residues: CASSLAAGTSGLLSSYEQYF.

Here the CDR3 reads CASSITTAQPGGYTF. The CDR3 coding sequence is TGTGCCAGTAGTATAACCACGGCCCAACCGGGAGGCTACACCTTC. The chain employs TRBV19 and TRBJ1-2; D unclear. CDR3 length: 15 amino acids. Trimming shortened V by 2 bases and J by 8 bases, and 18 bases separated the two germline ends. Germline-derived CDR1 and CDR2 are LNHDA and SQIVND (reference sequence).

The J gene is TRBJ2-6, the V gene TRBV10-2; a possible D gene is TRBD2 (5 bases). CDR1 is WSHSY, CDR2 SAAADI, per germline. The V end lost 5 bases, the J end lost 2 bases, and 10 bases lay between the germline ends. The CDR3 has 15 amino acids. CDR3 nucleotide sequence: TGCGCCAGCAGTCCCGGGATCCCTGGGGCCAACGTCCTGACTTTC. Translating it yields CASSPGIPGANVLTF.

The chain carries TRBV12-3 or TRBV12-4 and TRBJ2-7; D call uncertain. The CDR3 spans 13 residues. V was clipped by 3 bases and J by 4 bases, with 10 bases between them. The CDR3 protein is CASSFLSAYEQYF. Here the CDR3 DNA reads TGTGCCAGCAGTTTCTTAAGCGCGTACGAGCAGTACTTC.

This chain links TRBV24-1 with TRBJ2-1; maybe TRBD1 (6 bases). The CDR3 contains 17 residues. V lost 0 bases, J lost 5 bases, and 16 bases lay in between. Germline values: CDR1 KGHDR, CDR2 SFDVKD. CDR3 DNA sequence: TGTGCCACCAGTGATTTGCTAGGGGGAGAGGGAAACAATGAGCAGTTCTTC. Its translation: CATSDLLGGEGNNEQFF.

The V call is TRBV5-4, the J call TRBJ1-1; possibly TRBD1 for D (5 bases). This CDR3 region has 15 residues. Per germline, CDR1 SGHNT and CDR2 YYREEE (reference sequence). Trimming took 2 bases from V and 0 from J, leaving 11 bases between them. CDR3 residues: CASSFPTALNTEAFF. CDR3 in DNA: TGTGCCAGCAGCTTCCCGACAGCCCTGAACACTGAAGCTTTCTTT.

The chain has TRBV19 and TRBJ2-5; the D gene is possibly TRBD2 (5 bases). The CDR3 sequence is 16 residues long. V was shortened by 2 bases and J by 5 bases, with 18 bases between the two germline ends. Germline assignment: CDR1 LNHDA and CDR2 SQIVND (reference sequence). CDR3 amino acids: CASSISGLSPGETQYF. In DNA form, the CDR3 reads TGTGCCAGTAGTATATCCGGACTCAGTCCCGGCGAGACCCAGTACTTC.

The chain combines TRBV27 with TRBJ1-2; D might be TRBD1 (5 bases). Germline loops: CDR1 MNHEY, CDR2 SMNVEV (reference sequence). This CDR3 is 14 amino acids long. Trimming shortened V by 4 bases and J by 7 bases, and 16 bases separated the two germline ends. The CDR3 DNA sequence: TGTGCCAGCAGTTCCTTAAGGGGAAGGAGTGGCTACACCTTC. It translates to CASSSLRGRSGYTF.

The chain joins TRBV9 to TRBJ2-7; D not resolved. With 0 bases removed from V and 2 bases from J, the gap between germline ends came to 24 bases. The CDR3 is 19 amino acids. The germline CDR1 and CDR2 sequences are SGDLS and YYNGEE. The CDR3 DNA follows: TGTGCCAGCAGCGTAGGCCCAAACACCAGACTCCTCCCCGCCTACGAGCAGTACTTC. This sequence encodes CASSVGPNTRLLPAYEQYF.

CDR3 protein: CASSSSPTDTQYF. DNA for the CDR3: TGTGCCAGCAGCTCCTCCCCCACAGATACGCAGTATTTT. V usage is TRBV7-3 and J usage is TRBJ2-3; D unclear. This CDR3 has 13 amino acids. CDR1 and CDR2 from the germline V gene are SGHTA and FQGTGA. V was shortened by 4 bases and J by 2 bases, with 7 bases between the two germline ends.

The chain is built from TRBV19 and TRBJ2-2, with D possibly matching TRBD2 (6 bases). CDR1 is LNHDA and CDR2 is SQIVND in the germline V gene (reference sequence). The CDR3 is made up of 16 amino acids. Trimming cost V 5 bases and J 4 bases, with 17 bases left between them. Here the CDR3 reads CASSSDPGRVTGELFF. The CDR3, as DNA: TGTGCCAGTAGTTCCGACCCCGGGAGAGTCACCGGGGAGCTGTTTTTT.

This clone was counted a single time. The chain couples TRBV5-4 to TRBJ2-7; 8 bases are a match to TRBD2. The germline gives CDR1 SGHNT, CDR2 YYREEE (reference sequence). The CDR3 is 15 residues long. V gave up 1 base and J gave up 4 bases; unmatched junction bases: 7. CDR3 in DNA: TGTGCCAGCAGCTTGTCGGGACTAGTGGCATACGAGCAGTACTTC. Protein product: CASSLSGLVAYEQYF.

The V call is TRBV5-6, the J call TRBJ2-7; possibly TRBD1 or TRBD2 for D (5 bases each). V lost 3 bases and J lost 10, with 14 bases in between. Germline V gene sequence: CDR1 SGHDT, CDR2 YYEEEE. The CDR3 contains 12 residues. The CDR3 nucleotides are TGTGCCAGCAGCTCCCCGTCGGGGCCTCAGTACTTC. Amino acid sequence: CASSSPSGPQYF.

V gene TRBV21-1 combines with J gene TRBJ2-4; the table's TRBD1 call for D was not verified on the DNA. TRBV21-1 is a recognized pseudogene. This CDR3 contains 14 residues. Written as DNA, the CDR3 is TGTGCCAGCAGCAAAGGACAGGGGGCAAACATTCAGTACTTC. Its protein product is CASSKGQGANIQYF.

The chain combines TRBV11-3 with TRBJ2-2, with TRBD1 as a possible D gene (5 bases). CDR1 is SGHNT, CDR2 YENEEA, per germline. V dropped 6 bases and J dropped 5 bases, with 16 bases sitting between them. The CDR3 is 15 residues long. This chain's CDR3 is CASSRTGAITGELFF. The DNA for the CDR3 is TGTGCCAGCAGTCGAACAGGCGCAATAACCGGGGAGCTGTTTTTT.

This chain connects TRBV7-2 to TRBJ2-1; D is perhaps TRBD2 (6 bases). The CDR3 is 14 residues long. Trimming removed 6 bases from V and 1 base from J, with 10 bases in between. Per germline, CDR1 SGHTA and CDR2 FQGNSA. DNA for the CDR3: TGTGCCAGCAGGGACTACCTATCCTACAATGAGCAGTTCTTC. Translation: CASRDYLSYNEQFF.

CDR3 in DNA: TGCGCCAGCAGCCAGAGGACTAGTGTGGGTGAGCAGTTCTTC. This sequence encodes CASSQRTSVGEQFF. The chain carries TRBV4-1 and TRBJ2-1; 7 bases line up with TRBD2. V was clipped by 3 bases and J by 9 bases; unmatched bases: 8. This CDR3 comprises 14 residues. Germline V gene sequence: CDR1 MGHRA, CDR2 YSYEKL.

The rearrangement uses TRBV11-2 and TRBJ2-7; D uncertain. The germline CDR1 and CDR2 sequences are SGHAT and FQNNGV. The germline V and J ends were trimmed by 1 base and 2 bases, with 9 bases remaining between them. The CDR3 is 14 amino acids. CDR3: CASSLGHLTYEQYF. Here the CDR3 DNA reads TGTGCCAGCAGCTTAGGACACCTAACCTACGAGCAGTACTTC.

The rearrangement uses TRBV24-1 and TRBJ2-1, with 11 bases fitting TRBD2. This CDR3 region has 16 residues. Trimming removed 4 bases from V and 2 bases from J; junction bases left unmatched: 3. Germline values: CDR1 KGHDR, CDR2 SFDVKD. CDR3 coding DNA: TGTGCCACCAGTGACCTAGCGGGAGGCCCCTACAATGAGCAGTTCTTC. Protein sequence: CATSDLAGGPYNEQFF.

The chain joins TRBV12-2 to TRBJ1-3; the DNA was not compared with TRBD1, the D call given in the table. TRBV12-2 is shown as a pseudogene. The length of the CDR3 is 19 residues. CDR3 region: CASRSGTDIIFRSGNTIYF. CDR3 nucleotide sequence: TGTGCAAGTCGCTCCGGGACAGACATCATCTTTCGCTCTGGAAACACCATATATTTT.

V gene TRBV11-2 combines with J gene TRBJ2-7; 11 bases match TRBD1. V gave up 5 bases and J gave up 2 bases; unmatched junction bases: 2. CDR3 length equals 14 residues. The V gene's germline CDR1 is SGHAT and CDR2 FQNNGV. CDR3 sequence reads: CASSLGQGAYEQYF. CDR3 DNA sequence: TGTGCCAGCAGCCTGGGACAGGGGGCCTACGAGCAGTACTTC.